These 21 T cell receptor beta chains were all obtained from the same sample, sequenced in a study of CD8+ T cells in alopecia areata (dated by TCRdb to between 2018 and 2020). The library relied on the immunoSEQ multiplex PCR assay. For TCR sequencing, RNA was extracted from every sample and reverse transcribed into cDNA to serve as template. TCRdb obtained this table from immuneACCESS and retained in-frame rearrangements with V and J assigned. These tables miss some clones; where compared with another copy, unresolved V genes account for less than half of the shortfall, and the remainder is unexplained. This sample lists some 200,000 clones; under 60% were detected once. The ten largest make up approximately 12% of the sample. Sample time point, as interpreted from the label and publication: around 26 weeks on oral tofacitinib. The treatment or condition tag for this specimen amounts to: oral pan-JAK inhibitor, 5-10 mg twice daily.

Sequencing used CD8+ T cells sorted from blood, obtained at week 24, from a patient treated with tofacitinib. The receptor set was obtained from a human donor with alopecia areata.

The rearrangement links TRBV5-6 to TRBJ2-6, with D hard to call. Germline V gene lookup returns CDR1 SGHDT and CDR2 YYEEEE. The ends were cut back, 3 bases at V and 4 bases at J, with 11 bases in the middle. The CDR3 extends over 15 amino acids. The chain's CDR3 is CASSYGYGGANVLTF. CDR3 DNA sequence: TGTGCCAGCAGCTATGGCTACGGAGGGGCCAACGTCCTGACTTTC.

The chain joins TRBV7-9 to TRBJ2-7; D not resolved. Germline V gene sequence: CDR1 SEHNR, CDR2 FQNEAQ (reference sequence). V lost 1 base to trimming and J lost 6 bases, with 7 bases between them. The CDR3 consists of 12 residues. CDR3 in DNA: TGTGCCAGCAGCTTAGGTAGCTCCGAGCAGTACTTC. This codes for CASSLGSSEQYF.

The chain joins TRBV7-6 to TRBJ2-3; D tentatively reads TRBD1 or TRBD2 (5 bases each). V gave up 1 base and J gave up 2 bases, with 10 bases separating them. Germline CDR1 reads SGHVS; CDR2 reads FNYEAQ. The CDR3 runs 15 residues. The CDR3 reads CASSLVGTYTDTQYF. As DNA, the CDR3 is TGTGCCAGCAGCTTAGTTGGGACCTACACAGATACGCAGTATTTT.

This clone was counted once. This rearrangement joins TRBV6-5 to TRBJ2-1; 8 bases are shared with TRBD1. Germline trimming cut 3 bases from V and 9 bases from J; bases unmatched to any gene: 1. CDR3 length: 12 residues. Germline assignment: CDR1 MNHEY and CDR2 SVGAGI. CDR3 sequence: CASSYDRGEQFF. CDR3 nucleotide sequence: TGTGCCAGCAGTTATGACAGGGGTGAGCAGTTCTTC.

This chain uses TRBV9 with TRBJ2-2; 8 positions agree with TRBD2. Germline CDR1 and CDR2: SGDLS and YYNGEE. Trimming removed 3 bases from V and 1 base from J; junction bases left unmatched: 5. CDR3 size: 16 residues. The CDR3 protein is CASSASSGGNTGELFF. The CDR3 DNA is TGTGCCAGCAGCGCCTCAAGCGGGGGGAACACCGGGGAGCTGTTTTTT.

The rearrangement uses TRBV29-1 and TRBJ1-2; possibly TRBD1 for D (6 bases). The CDR3 has 15 amino acids. V lost 6 bases and J 6 bases, leaving 23 bases between the germline ends. The germline CDR1 and CDR2 sequences are SQVTM and ANQGSEA. CDR3 sequence (DNA): TGCAGCGTGGGCTTTGGGGGGCTGTTTAGGGATGGCTACACCTTC. Translating it yields CSVGFGGLFRDGYTF. The full variable domain, in which reference TRBV29-1 and TRBJ1-2 provide the parts outside the CDR3, is SAVISQKPSRDICQRGTSLTIQCQVDSQVTMMFWYRQQPGQSLTLIATANQGSEATYESGFVIDKFPISRPNLTFSTLTVSNMSPEDSSIYLCSVGFGGLFRDGYTFGSGTRLTVV.

This clone has only a few counts. This rearrangement joins TRBV27 to TRBJ2-7; 12 bases agree with TRBD2. Germline V CDR1 and CDR2: MNHEY, SMNVEV (reference sequence). The J segment lost 3 bases and the V segment lost 4 bases, leaving 4 bases of the junction unmatched. CDR3 length: 15 amino acids. Here the CDR3 reads CASSSGGLAGYEQYF. Written as DNA, the CDR3 is TGTGCCAGCAGTTCTGGGGGACTAGCGGGCTACGAGCAGTACTTC.

This clone has a handful of counts. The CDR3 DNA is TGTGCCACCAGCAGGGTAGCGGGAACTCAAGAGACCCAGTACTTC. Its translation: CATSRVAGTQETQYF. This sequence joins TRBV15 and TRBJ2-5; TRBD2 matches 8 bases. The germline V gene encodes CDR1 LNHNV and CDR2 YYDKDF (reference sequence). This CDR3 spans 15 amino acids. Germline trimming cut 3 bases from V and 2 bases from J; bases unmatched to any gene: 5.

This rearrangement joins TRBV6-5 to TRBJ1-5; no clear D gene. The CDR3 runs 14 residues. Germline V gives CDR1 MNHEY, CDR2 SVGAGI. Trimming cost V 2 bases and J 4 bases, with 9 bases left between them. In nucleotides, the CDR3 is TGTGCCAGCAGTTACGCTTTGGGAAATCAGCCCCAGCATTTT. Amino acids: CASSYALGNQPQHF.

The rearrangement joins TRBV11-2 to TRBJ1-5; D is uncertain. This CDR3 comprises 15 residues. CDR1 is SGHAT and CDR2 is FQNNGV in the germline V gene. Deletions cut 5 bases from V and 4 bases from J, with 15 bases between. In DNA form, the CDR3 reads TGTGCCAGCAGCCCGAGGTCAGGACCTAATCAGCCCCAGCATTTT. The encoded protein is CASSPRSGPNQPQHF.

This clone turned up a few times. This chain uses TRBV6-5 with TRBJ2-7; 9 nucleotides agree with TRBD1. From germline, CDR1 is MNHEY and CDR2 SVGAGI. V shed 7 bases, J shed 2 bases, and the junction held 6 bases outside the gene matches. The CDR3 is 14 residues long. The chain's CDR3 is CASTFGQGPYEQYF. The CDR3 DNA reads TGTGCCAGCACCTTTGGACAGGGGCCCTACGAGCAGTACTTC.

The rearrangement joins TRBV7-8 to TRBJ2-7; no clear D gene. V was cut by 7 bases and J by 2 bases, with 18 bases left in between. CDR1 and CDR2 (germline): SGHVS, FQNEAQ. CDR3 length: 15 amino acids. The CDR3 reads CASTYHPFGTYEQYF. CDR3 bases: TGTGCCAGCACCTATCATCCCTTTGGGACCTACGAGCAGTACTTC. The complete variable domain, with remaining parts taken from reference TRBV7-8 and TRBJ2-7, reads GAGVSQSPRYKVAKRGQDVALRCDPISGHVSLFWYQQALGQGPEFLTYFQNEAQLDKSGLPSDRFFAERPEGSVSTLKIQRTQQEDSAVYLCASTYHPFGTYEQYFGPGTRLTVT.

This chain connects TRBV18 to TRBJ2-3; 11 positions match TRBD2. Germline V gene data show CDR1 as KGHSH and CDR2 as LQKENI. The junction had 2 bases not matched to a gene; V was cut back by 5 bases and J by 4 bases. This CDR3 has 14 amino acids. The CDR3 nucleotides are TGTGCCAGCTCAACTAGCGGGGGTTCAGATACGCAGTATTTT. As protein: CASSTSGGSDTQYF. Combining the CDR3 with reference TRBV18 and TRBJ2-3 gives the whole variable domain NAGVMQNPRHLVRRRGQEARLRCSPMKGHSHVYWYRQLPEEGLKFMVYLQKENIIDESGMPKERFSAEFPKEGPSILRIQQVVRGDSAAYFCASSTSGGSDTQYFGPGTRLTVL.

In its sample, this clone was seen once. Other DNA sequences of this sample code for an identical CDR3. The DNA for the CDR3 is TGTGCCTGGAGTGTAGGTGGCTCCTACGAGCAGTACTTC. Translating gives CAWSVGGSYEQYF. The rearrangement uses TRBV30 and TRBJ2-7; D is unclear. Trimming took off 0 bases at V and 0 bases at J, with 6 bases between the two ends. This CDR3 has 13 residues. Per the germline V gene, CDR1 is GTSNPN and CDR2 is SVGIG (reference sequence).

This clone was counted a few times. The rearrangement joins TRBV16 to TRBJ1-6; a possible D gene is TRBD1 (6 bases). The germline V gene encodes CDR1 KGHSY and CDR2 FQNENV. The CDR3 is 16 amino acids. The V end was cut by 4 bases, the J end by 0 bases, with 10 bases between. This CDR3 reads CASSPGQSSYNSPLHF. CDR3 DNA sequence: TGTGCCAGCAGCCCAGGACAGAGCTCCTATAATTCACCCCTCCACTTT.

The V call is TRBV30, the J call TRBJ2-2; tentatively, D is TRBD1 (5 bases). Trimming removed 1 base from V and 1 base from J, with 19 bases in between. Germline V gene sequence: CDR1 GTSNPN, CDR2 SVGIG (reference sequence). The CDR3 consists of 18 residues. The CDR3 region is CAWSGPRDNGENTGELFF. DNA of the CDR3: TGTGCCTGGAGTGGCCCCAGGGATAATGGAGAGAACACCGGGGAGCTGTTTTTT.

The chain recombines TRBV2 with TRBJ2-7, with TRBD2 identical over 12 bases. The germline gives CDR1 SNHLY, CDR2 FYNNEI. The CDR3 length is 17 residues. V lost 2 bases, J lost 2 bases, and 7 bases stayed unmatched. The CDR3 region has the DNA TGTGCCAGCAGTGAAACTAGCGGGGGGCCTTCAACCTACGAGCAGTACTTC. Protein: CASSETSGGPSTYEQYF.

The chain uses TRBV27 and TRBJ2-7, with 12 positions matching TRBD1. J was trimmed by 4 bases and V by 6 bases; bases with no gene match: 10. CDR3 length equals 16 residues. Germline CDR1 MNHEY, CDR2 SMNVEV (reference sequence). The CDR3 here is CASSHFPGQGAYEQYF. CDR3 DNA: TGTGCCAGCAGCCACTTTCCGGGACAGGGGGCGTACGAGCAGTACTTC.

This chain links TRBV4-1 with TRBJ2-2; D gene ambiguous. The CDR3 runs to 15 residues. V lost 2 bases and J 0 bases, leaving 7 bases between the germline ends. Germline lookup yields CDR1 MGHRA and CDR2 YSYEKL. The CDR3 bases are TGCGCCAGCAGCCAATTGGCTCCGAACACCGGGGAGCTGTTTTTT. Its protein is CASSQLAPNTGELFF.

The gene calls are TRBV13 and TRBJ1-1; D is undetermined. Trimming removed 5 bases at V and 2 bases at J, with 12 bases between. CDR1 and CDR2 from the germline V gene are PRHDT and FYEKMQ (reference sequence). The CDR3 runs 14 residues. The CDR3 DNA follows: TGTGCCAGCAGCACCTCCGGGATAAACACTGAAGCTTTCTTT. Translating it yields CASSTSGINTEAFF.

This chain uses TRBV2 with TRBJ1-2; D unresolved. Deletions cut 4 bases from V and 4 bases from J, with 13 bases between. The CDR3 loop spans 14 amino acids. The germline V gene encodes CDR1 SNHLY and CDR2 FYNNEI. The CDR3 DNA is TGTGCCAGCAGTGCGGCCAGGACGACCTATGGCTACACCTTC. Its protein is CASSAARTTYGYTF.